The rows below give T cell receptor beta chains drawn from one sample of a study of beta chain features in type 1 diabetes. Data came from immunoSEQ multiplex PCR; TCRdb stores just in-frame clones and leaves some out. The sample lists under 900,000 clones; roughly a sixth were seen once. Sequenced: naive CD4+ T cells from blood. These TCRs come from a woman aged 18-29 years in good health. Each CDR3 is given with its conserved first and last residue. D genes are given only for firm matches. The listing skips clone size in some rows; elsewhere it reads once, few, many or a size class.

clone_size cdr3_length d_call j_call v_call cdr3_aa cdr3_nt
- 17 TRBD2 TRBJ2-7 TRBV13 CASSLDPGTSGNYEQYF TGTGCCAGCAGCTTAGACCCTGGGACTAGCGGAAACTACGAGCAGTACTTC
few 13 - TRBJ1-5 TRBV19 CASSILEYQPQHF TGTGCCAGTAGTATACTGGAGTATCAGCCCCAGCATTTT
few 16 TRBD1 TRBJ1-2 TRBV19 CASSIVGTGDPYGYTF TGTGCCAGTAGTATAGTCGGGACAGGAGATCCCTATGGCTACACCTTC
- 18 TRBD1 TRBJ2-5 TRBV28 CASSSGQKDQQERETQYF TGTGCCAGCAGTTCGGGACAGAAAGATCAGCAAGAAAGGGAGACCCAGTACTTC
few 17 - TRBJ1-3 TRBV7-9 CASSTYAPSGSGNTIYF TGTGCCAGCAGCACGTACGCCCCCAGTGGGTCTGGAAACACCATATATTTT
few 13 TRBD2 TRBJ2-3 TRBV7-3 CASSQAGADTQYF TGTGCCAGCAGCCAAGCGGGGGCAGATACGCAGTATTTT
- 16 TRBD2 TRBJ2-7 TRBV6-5 CASSYSQTSATYEQYF TGTGCCAGCAGTTACTCCCAGACTAGCGCTACCTACGAGCAGTACTTC
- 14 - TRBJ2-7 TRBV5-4 CASSFHSRVIEQYF TGTGCCAGCAGTTTTCACTCAAGGGTGATCGAGCAGTACTTC
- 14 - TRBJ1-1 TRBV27 CASSFRSSNTEAFF TGTGCCAGCAGTTTTCGAAGTTCGAACACTGAAGCTTTCTTT
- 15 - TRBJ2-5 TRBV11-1 CASSLGTTLQETQYF TGTGCCAGCAGCTTAGGGACAACGTTACAAGAGACCCAGTACTTC
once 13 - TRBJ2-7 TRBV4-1 CASSPRGGYEQYF TGCGCCAGCAGCCCCCGTGGGGGATACGAGCAGTACTTC
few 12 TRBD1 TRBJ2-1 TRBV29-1 CSVTGTGEEQFF TGCAGCGTAACGGGGACAGGAGAAGAGCAGTTCTTC
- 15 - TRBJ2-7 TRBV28 CASSSSGWGPNEQYF TGTGCCAGCAGTTCGAGCGGGTGGGGGCCCAACGAGCAGTACTTC
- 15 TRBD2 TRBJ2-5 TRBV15 CATRESPAGVETQYF TGTGCCACCAGGGAGAGTCCAGCGGGAGTTGAGACCCAGTACTTC